These T cell receptor beta chains were read from a single sample in a study of beta chain features in type 1 diabetes. Assay: immunoSEQ multiplex PCR; the TCRdb copy retains only in-frame clones and omits some. The repertoire holds around 320,000 clones, with about 15% as singletons. Material: central memory CD4+ T cells from blood. The receptors derive from a man aged 25-40 years in good health. Both conserved end residues are part of each CDR3. A D gene is named only where the DNA matches it firmly. Clone size is stated in some rows and not others, as once, few, many or a class when expanded.

d_gene: TRBD2; v_gene: TRBV2; abundance: few; len: 16; j_gene: TRBJ2-5; CDR3nt: TGTGCCAGCAGTGAACGGACTAGCGGGGGGACAGAGACCCAGTACTTC; CDR3aa: CASSERTSGGTETQYF
d_gene: TRBD1; v_gene: TRBV7-2; abundance: -; len: 14; j_gene: TRBJ1-2; CDR3nt: TGTGCCAGCAGCACCCGACAGGGAAACTATGGCTACACCTTC; CDR3aa: CASSTRQGNYGYTF
d_gene: TRBD1; v_gene: TRBV5-8; abundance: -; len: 15; j_gene: TRBJ2-1; CDR3nt: TGTGCCAGCAGCCCGATGACAGGGTCTTACAATGAGCAGTTCTTC; CDR3aa: CASSPMTGSYNEQFF
d_gene: TRBD1; v_gene: TRBV29-1; abundance: few; len: 17; j_gene: TRBJ1-3; CDR3nt: TGCAGCGTTGGGGCGGGACAGCCTATCCCCTCTGGAAACACCATATATTTT; CDR3aa: CSVGAGQPIPSGNTIYF
d_gene: TRBD2; v_gene: TRBV7-2; abundance: few; len: 16; j_gene: TRBJ2-3; CDR3nt: TGTGCCAGCAGCTTCGGACTAGCGGGAGTCACAGATACGCAGTATTTT; CDR3aa: CASSFGLAGVTDTQYF
d_gene: -; v_gene: TRBV27; abundance: -; len: 13; j_gene: TRBJ1-1; CDR3nt: TGTGCCAGCAGTGAAGACGGGAACGCTGAACCTTTCTTT; CDR3aa: CASSEDGNAEPFF
d_gene: TRBD1; v_gene: TRBV2; abundance: -; len: 14; j_gene: TRBJ1-5; CDR3nt: TGTGCCAGCAGTGAAGGGGACAGGAGTCAGCCCCAGCATTTT; CDR3aa: CASSEGDRSQPQHF
d_gene: -; v_gene: TRBV11-2; abundance: few; len: 11; j_gene: TRBJ1-1; CDR3nt: TGTGCCAGCAGCTTAGGCGGGCGCGCTTTCTTT; CDR3aa: CASSLGGRAFF
d_gene: TRBD1; v_gene: TRBV19; abundance: -; len: 15; j_gene: TRBJ1-5; CDR3nt: TGTGCCAGTAGTATAAGGGGACAGACCAATCAGCCCCAGCATTTT; CDR3aa: CASSIRGQTNQPQHF
d_gene: -; v_gene: TRBV9; abundance: few; len: 16; j_gene: TRBJ2-2; CDR3nt: TGTGCCAGCAGCCCCAGCGGGCATACTGACACCGGGGAGCTGTTTTTT; CDR3aa: CASSPSGHTDTGELFF
d_gene: TRBD1; v_gene: TRBV10-3; abundance: many; len: 14; j_gene: TRBJ1-2; CDR3nt: TGTGCCATCAGTTCCGGACAGGGGTTTTATGGCTACACCTTC; CDR3aa: CAISSGQGFYGYTF
d_gene: -; v_gene: TRBV5-6; abundance: few; len: 13; j_gene: TRBJ2-5; CDR3nt: TGTGCCAGCAGCTTGACGGCGAGGGAGACCCAGTACTTC; CDR3aa: CASSLTARETQYF
d_gene: -; v_gene: TRBV7-8; abundance: -; len: 13; j_gene: TRBJ2-7; CDR3nt: TGTGCCAGCAGCAGCGACAGGAAAGGAGAGCAGTACTTC; CDR3aa: CASSSDRKGEQYF
d_gene: -; v_gene: TRBV14; abundance: many; len: 15; j_gene: TRBJ1-2; CDR3nt: TGTGCCAGCAGCCAACTCCGGACATCGATCAGCGGCTACACCTTC; CDR3aa: CASSQLRTSISGYTF
d_gene: TRBD2; v_gene: TRBV6-1; abundance: few; len: 11; j_gene: TRBJ2-5; CDR3nt: TGTGGGAGCGGGAGCCAAGAGACCCAGTACTTC; CDR3aa: CGSGSQETQYF
d_gene: TRBD2; v_gene: TRBV11-2; abundance: few; len: 16; j_gene: TRBJ2-3; CDR3nt: TGTGCCAGCAGCTTAACCAGCGGGGGATACACAGATACGCAGTATTTT; CDR3aa: CASSLTSGGYTDTQYF
d_gene: -; v_gene: TRBV5-1; abundance: -; len: 15; j_gene: TRBJ1-1; CDR3nt: TGCGCCAGCAGCTTGTATGGGGGGCCGACCACTGAAGCTTTCTTT; CDR3aa: CASSLYGGPTTEAFF
d_gene: -; v_gene: TRBV4-3; abundance: -; len: 15; j_gene: TRBJ2-1; CDR3nt: TGCGCCAGCAGCTCCCACAGGAACGCCTACAATGAGCAGTTCTTC; CDR3aa: CASSSHRNAYNEQFF
d_gene: -; v_gene: TRBV11-3; abundance: few; len: 15; j_gene: TRBJ2-3; CDR3nt: TGTGCCAGCAGCTTATTCGGCGGGGTAGGGGATACGCAGTATTTT; CDR3aa: CASSLFGGVGDTQYF
d_gene: -; v_gene: TRBV5-1; abundance: -; len: 15; j_gene: TRBJ1-5; CDR3nt: TGCGCCAGCAGCTTTAATGGGGATACTTCATCCCCCCAGCATTTT; CDR3aa: CASSFNGDTSSPQHF
d_gene: -; v_gene: TRBV19; abundance: -; len: 15; j_gene: TRBJ2-4; CDR3nt: TGTGCCAGTAGTATAATTACGGATTCCAAAAACATTCAGTACTTC; CDR3aa: CASSIITDSKNIQYF
d_gene: -; v_gene: TRBV30; abundance: few; len: 13; j_gene: TRBJ1-4; CDR3nt: TGTGCCTGGGACCCGGGCCCCGGAGAAAAACTGTTTTTT; CDR3aa: CAWDPGPGEKLFF
d_gene: -; v_gene: TRBV5-5; abundance: -; len: 14; j_gene: TRBJ1-5; CDR3nt: TGTGCCAGCAGCGAGGGTACGGGCAATCAGCCCCAGCATTTT; CDR3aa: CASSEGTGNQPQHF
d_gene: TRBD1; v_gene: TRBV9; abundance: few; len: 12; j_gene: TRBJ1-2; CDR3nt: TGTGCCAGCAGCCTACAGGGGGGCGACTACACCTTC; CDR3aa: CASSLQGGDYTF
d_gene: -; v_gene: TRBV29-1; abundance: few; len: 15; j_gene: TRBJ2-3; CDR3nt: TGCAGCGTTCGTTTTAGCGCCACTAGCACAGATACGCAGTATTTT; CDR3aa: CSVRFSATSTDTQYF
d_gene: TRBD1; v_gene: TRBV6-1; abundance: -; len: 14; j_gene: TRBJ2-2; CDR3nt: TGTGCCAGCAGTGTCGGACAGGGTCCCGGGGAGCTGTTTTTT; CDR3aa: CASSVGQGPGELFF
d_gene: TRBD1; v_gene: TRBV10-1; abundance: -; len: 13; j_gene: TRBJ1-2; CDR3nt: TGCGCCAGCAGCCAAGGGACAGACTATGGCTACACCTTC; CDR3aa: CASSQGTDYGYTF
d_gene: TRBD2; v_gene: TRBV9; abundance: few; len: 15; j_gene: TRBJ2-3; CDR3nt: TGTGCCAGCAGCATAAGCGGGACTGACACAGATACGCAGTATTTT; CDR3aa: CASSISGTDTDTQYF
d_gene: TRBD2; v_gene: TRBV7-3; abundance: -; len: 18; j_gene: TRBJ2-5; CDR3nt: TGTGCCAGCAGCTTAAGAAAAGCGGGAGGCTGTCCCCAAGAGACCCAGTACTTC; CDR3aa: CASSLRKAGGCPQETQYF
d_gene: -; v_gene: TRBV25-1; abundance: -; len: 16; j_gene: TRBJ2-5; CDR3nt: TGTGCCAGCAGTGAAAGTGTGGGATCTAACCAAGAGACCCAGTACTTC; CDR3aa: CASSESVGSNQETQYF
d_gene: TRBD1; v_gene: TRBV6-5; abundance: few; len: 15; j_gene: TRBJ1-4; CDR3nt: TGTGCCAGCAGTTCCCAGGGGGCAATGTCGGGAAAACTGTTTTTT; CDR3aa: CASSSQGAMSGKLFF
d_gene: TRBD1; v_gene: TRBV7-2; abundance: -; len: 14; j_gene: TRBJ2-2; CDR3nt: TGTGCCAGCAGCTTGAGTGGACAGGGTAGGGAGCTGTTTTTT; CDR3aa: CASSLSGQGRELFF
d_gene: TRBD1; v_gene: TRBV2; abundance: many; len: 13; j_gene: TRBJ1-6; CDR3nt: TGTGCCAGCCGACAGGGAGTTAATTCACCCCTCCACTTT; CDR3aa: CASRQGVNSPLHF
d_gene: -; v_gene: TRBV7-9; abundance: few; len: 13; j_gene: TRBJ1-5; CDR3nt: TGTGCCAGCAGCTTAGGGGGTTTACAGCCCCAGCATTTT; CDR3aa: CASSLGGLQPQHF
d_gene: -; v_gene: TRBV11-3; abundance: -; len: 14; j_gene: TRBJ1-1; CDR3nt: TGTGCCAGCAGCTTAAGGTCAGGGACTATTGAAGCTTTCTTT; CDR3aa: CASSLRSGTIEAFF
d_gene: -; v_gene: TRBV7-2; abundance: -; len: 14; j_gene: TRBJ2-3; CDR3nt: TGTGCCAGCAGCTTAGGATGGGGGTCCGATACGCAGTATTTT; CDR3aa: CASSLGWGSDTQYF
d_gene: -; v_gene: TRBV5-4; abundance: -; len: 12; j_gene: TRBJ1-4; CDR3nt: TGTGCCAGCAGCTTTCTCAGTGAAAAACTGTTTTTT; CDR3aa: CASSFLSEKLFF
d_gene: TRBD2; v_gene: TRBV6-6; abundance: few; len: 15; j_gene: TRBJ2-1; CDR3nt: TGTGCCAGCAGTTACCCTCAGCGGGGGGGTTATGAGCAGTTCTTC; CDR3aa: CASSYPQRGGYEQFF
d_gene: TRBD2; v_gene: TRBV27; abundance: many; len: 16; j_gene: TRBJ2-7; CDR3nt: TGTGCCAGCAGTACAGCGACTAGCGGGGTTCCCTACGAGCAGTACTTC; CDR3aa: CASSTATSGVPYEQYF
d_gene: TRBD1; v_gene: TRBV5-1; abundance: -; len: 14; j_gene: TRBJ1-6; CDR3nt: TGCGCCAGCAGCTTGGCGACAGGGTCTTCACCCCTCCACTTT; CDR3aa: CASSLATGSSPLHF
d_gene: TRBD2; v_gene: TRBV7-3; abundance: few; len: 22; j_gene: TRBJ2-1; CDR3nt: TGTGCCAGCAGCTTAAGGGATCTTTTGGGGACTAGCGGGAGGACCTCCTACAATGAGCAGTTCTTC; CDR3aa: CASSLRDLLGTSGRTSYNEQFF
d_gene: -; v_gene: TRBV10-2; abundance: few; len: 15; j_gene: TRBJ1-2; CDR3nt: TGCGCCAGCAGTGGGCCCCGGTACCAGGGCGAAGGCTACACCTTC; CDR3aa: CASSGPRYQGEGYTF
d_gene: -; v_gene: TRBV19; abundance: -; len: 14; j_gene: TRBJ1-5; CDR3nt: TGTGCCAGTAGGCCGGGGGGCAACAATCAGCCCCAGCATTTT; CDR3aa: CASRPGGNNQPQHF
d_gene: -; v_gene: TRBV4-3; abundance: -; len: 14; j_gene: TRBJ2-5; CDR3nt: TGCGCCAGCAGCCAAGATTTCGGCCAAGAGACCCAGTACTTC; CDR3aa: CASSQDFGQETQYF
d_gene: TRBD1; v_gene: TRBV18; abundance: few; len: 13; j_gene: TRBJ2-7; CDR3nt: TGTGCCAGCTCCGCTGGGACAGGGTACGAGCAGTACTTC; CDR3aa: CASSAGTGYEQYF
d_gene: TRBD1; v_gene: TRBV7-9; abundance: -; len: 15; j_gene: TRBJ2-3; CDR3nt: TGTGCCAGCAGCCCCGGGACAGGGAGCACAGATACGCAGTATTTT; CDR3aa: CASSPGTGSTDTQYF
d_gene: TRBD1; v_gene: TRBV7-2; abundance: -; len: 15; j_gene: TRBJ1-5; CDR3nt: TGTGCCAGCAGTCCCCGGGACAGGGGGCCTCAGCCCCAGCATTTT; CDR3aa: CASSPRDRGPQPQHF
d_gene: TRBD2; v_gene: TRBV7-2; abundance: few; len: 16; j_gene: TRBJ2-1; CDR3nt: TGTGCCAGCAGCCCCCGGATAGCGGGGGGGCCTAATGAGCAGTTCTTC; CDR3aa: CASSPRIAGGPNEQFF
d_gene: -; v_gene: TRBV29-1; abundance: few; len: 14; j_gene: TRBJ2-5; CDR3nt: TGCAGCGTGGGGGGTCGGAGGGTTCAAGAGACCCAGTACTTC; CDR3aa: CSVGGRRVQETQYF
d_gene: -; v_gene: TRBV7-2; abundance: few; len: 16; j_gene: TRBJ1-2; CDR3nt: TGTGCCAGCAGCTTAGATCGGCAGCTTCCTAACTATGGCTACACCTTC; CDR3aa: CASSLDRQLPNYGYTF
d_gene: -; v_gene: TRBV7-2; abundance: few; len: 17; j_gene: TRBJ1-3; CDR3nt: TGTGCCAGCAGCTTAGCGGCGGCACAACTCTCTGGAAACACCATATATTTT; CDR3aa: CASSLAAAQLSGNTIYF
d_gene: -; v_gene: TRBV5-4; abundance: few; len: 15; j_gene: TRBJ1-2; CDR3nt: TGTGCCAGCAGCACCGAATTTCAGGGGAACTATGGCTACACCTTC; CDR3aa: CASSTEFQGNYGYTF
d_gene: -; v_gene: TRBV5-1; abundance: few; len: 15; j_gene: TRBJ2-7; CDR3nt: TGCGCCAGCAGCCAGGGACAAGCCATTTCCTACGAGCAGTACTTC; CDR3aa: CASSQGQAISYEQYF
d_gene: TRBD1; v_gene: TRBV11-3; abundance: -; len: 20; j_gene: TRBJ1-6; CDR3nt: TGTGCCAGCAGCTTAGTACTTTTAGCGGATGCCGGGACAGCTAATTCACCCCTCCACTTT; CDR3aa: CASSLVLLADAGTANSPLHF
d_gene: -; v_gene: TRBV7-2; abundance: -; len: 14; j_gene: TRBJ2-5; CDR3nt: TGTGCCAGCAGCTTAATCCCTAGCGCAGAGACCCAGTACTTC; CDR3aa: CASSLIPSAETQYF
d_gene: -; v_gene: TRBV7-2; abundance: -; len: 12; j_gene: TRBJ2-5; CDR3nt: TGTGCCAGCAGCGCTAGGGGAAGGACCCAGTACTTC; CDR3aa: CASSARGRTQYF